This T cell receptor (beta chain) was observed in a study of blood T cells in healthy people across ages. About the research overall: Using template switching, researchers captured about one barcoded beta molecule for each two T cells.

For the second PCR, which ran for about 7 to 11 cycles, a sample-barcoded 5' primer and a J-beta primer mix were used. All cDNA molecules were each tagged by a template-switch adaptor with 12 random nucleotides. TCRdb reprocessed the 5' RACE reads via MiXCR and lists one record per CDR3 protein. Among 1.5 million to 1.9 million distinct CDR3 sequences, 35% to 45% were seen once, and the ten largest hold around 4%. This CDR3 has 14 amino acids. The germline V and J ends were trimmed by 0 bases and 7 bases, with 12 bases remaining between them. Per germline, CDR1 DFQATT and CDR2 SNEGSKA (reference sequence). Notes on this clonotype: No antigen is known for it.

Findings of the study overall: Unsorted PBMCs ruled out conclusive naive versus antigen-experienced comparison.

Input material: blood. The clonotype was recovered from a woman between 18 and 29 years old in good health. This rearrangement joins TRBV20-1 to TRBJ1-4, with D perhaps TRBD1 (5 bases). The CDR3 loop is CSAREATGPEKLFF. The CDR3 DNA reads as TGCAGTGCTAGAGAGGCAACAGGACCTGAAAAACTGTTTTTT.